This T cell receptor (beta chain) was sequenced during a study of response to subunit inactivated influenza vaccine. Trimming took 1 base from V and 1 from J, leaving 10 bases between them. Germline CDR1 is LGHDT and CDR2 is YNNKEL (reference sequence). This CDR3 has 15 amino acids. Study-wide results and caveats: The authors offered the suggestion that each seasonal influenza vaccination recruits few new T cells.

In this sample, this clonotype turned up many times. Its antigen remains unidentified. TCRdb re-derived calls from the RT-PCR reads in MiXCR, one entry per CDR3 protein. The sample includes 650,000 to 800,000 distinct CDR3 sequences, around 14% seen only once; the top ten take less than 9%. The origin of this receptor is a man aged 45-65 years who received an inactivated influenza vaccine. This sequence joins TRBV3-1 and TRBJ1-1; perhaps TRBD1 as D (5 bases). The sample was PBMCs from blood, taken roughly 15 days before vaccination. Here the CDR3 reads CASSQGSTGNTEAFF. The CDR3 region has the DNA TGTGCCAGCAGCCAAGGCTCCACAGGGAACACTGAAGCTTTCTTT. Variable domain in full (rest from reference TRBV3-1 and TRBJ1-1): DTAVSQTPKYLVTQMGNDKSIKCEQNLGHDTMYWYKQDSKKFLKIMFSYNNKELIINETVPNRFSPKSPDKAHLNLHINSLELGDSAVYFCASSQGSTGNTEAFFGQGTRLTVV.